This T cell receptor (beta chain) originates from a study of a mutant IDH1 vaccine in newly diagnosed glioma. Time point: baseline, week 1 (first vaccination visit). The treatment denotes: pre-vaccination baseline after standard-of-care therapy. Clones were sequenced by immunoSEQ multiplex PCR, and TCRdb holds only the in-frame ones, with some missing. The sample has roughly 86,000 clones, around 77% seen once. CDR3 length: 14 residues. The V end was cut by 3 bases, the J end by 0 bases, with 8 bases between. Germline V CDR1 and CDR2: LNHDA, SQIVND (reference sequence). The chain carries TRBV19 and TRBJ1-1; D is unresolved. The sequence derives from a man in his forties or fifties with glioma. The sequences come from PBMCs, collected from a glioma patient treated with radiotherapy, temozolomide or both. The CDR3 sequence: CASSIASLNTEAFF. For the CDR3, the DNA is TGTGCCAGTAGTATTGCCAGCTTGAACACTGAAGCTTTCTTT.